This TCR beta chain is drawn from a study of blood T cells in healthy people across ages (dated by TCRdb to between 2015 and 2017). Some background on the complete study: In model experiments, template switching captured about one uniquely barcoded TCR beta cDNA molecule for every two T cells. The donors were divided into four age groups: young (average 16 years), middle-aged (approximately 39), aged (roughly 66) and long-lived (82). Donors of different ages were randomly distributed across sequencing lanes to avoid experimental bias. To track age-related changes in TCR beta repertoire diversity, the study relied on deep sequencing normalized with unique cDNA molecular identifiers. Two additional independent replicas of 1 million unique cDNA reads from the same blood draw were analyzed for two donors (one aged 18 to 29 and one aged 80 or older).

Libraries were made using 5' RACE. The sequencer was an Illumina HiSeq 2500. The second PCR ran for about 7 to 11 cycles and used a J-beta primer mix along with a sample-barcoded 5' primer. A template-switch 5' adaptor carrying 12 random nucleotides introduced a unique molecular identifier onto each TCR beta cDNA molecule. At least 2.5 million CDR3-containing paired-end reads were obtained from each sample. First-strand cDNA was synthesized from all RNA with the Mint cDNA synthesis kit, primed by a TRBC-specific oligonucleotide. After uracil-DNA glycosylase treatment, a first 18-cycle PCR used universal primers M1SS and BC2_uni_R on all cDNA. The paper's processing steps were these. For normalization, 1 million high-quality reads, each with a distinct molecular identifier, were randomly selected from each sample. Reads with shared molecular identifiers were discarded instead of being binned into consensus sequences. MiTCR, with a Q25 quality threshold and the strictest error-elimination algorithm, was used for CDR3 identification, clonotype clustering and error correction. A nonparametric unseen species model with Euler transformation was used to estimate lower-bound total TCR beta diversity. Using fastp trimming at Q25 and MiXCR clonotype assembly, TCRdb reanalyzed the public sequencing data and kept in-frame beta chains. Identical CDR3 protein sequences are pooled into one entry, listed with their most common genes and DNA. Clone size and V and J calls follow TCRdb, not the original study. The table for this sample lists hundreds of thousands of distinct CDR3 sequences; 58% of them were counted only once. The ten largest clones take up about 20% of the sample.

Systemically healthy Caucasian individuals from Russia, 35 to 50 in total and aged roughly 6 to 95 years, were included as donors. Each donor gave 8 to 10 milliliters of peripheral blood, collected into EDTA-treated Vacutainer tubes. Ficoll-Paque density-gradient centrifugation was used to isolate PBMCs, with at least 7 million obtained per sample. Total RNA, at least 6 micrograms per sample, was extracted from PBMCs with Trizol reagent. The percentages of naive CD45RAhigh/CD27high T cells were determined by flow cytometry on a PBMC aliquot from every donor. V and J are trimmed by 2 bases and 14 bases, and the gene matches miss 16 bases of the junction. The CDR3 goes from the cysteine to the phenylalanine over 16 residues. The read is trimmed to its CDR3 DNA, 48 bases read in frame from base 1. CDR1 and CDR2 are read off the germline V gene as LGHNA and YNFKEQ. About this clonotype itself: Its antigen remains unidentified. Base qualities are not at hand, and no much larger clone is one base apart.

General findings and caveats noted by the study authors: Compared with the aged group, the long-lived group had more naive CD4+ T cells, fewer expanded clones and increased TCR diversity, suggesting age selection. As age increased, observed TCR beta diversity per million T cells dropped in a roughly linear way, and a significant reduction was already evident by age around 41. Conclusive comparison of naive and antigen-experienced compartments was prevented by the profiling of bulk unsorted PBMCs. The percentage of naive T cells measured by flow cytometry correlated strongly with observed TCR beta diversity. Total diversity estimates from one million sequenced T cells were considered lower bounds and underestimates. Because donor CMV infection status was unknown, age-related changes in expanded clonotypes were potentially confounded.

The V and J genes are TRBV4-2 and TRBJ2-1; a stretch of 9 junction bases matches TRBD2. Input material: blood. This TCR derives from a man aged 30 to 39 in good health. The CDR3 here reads CASSQSQAGGAGIEFF. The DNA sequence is TGTGCCAGCAGCCAATCACAAGCGGGAGGTGCGGGGATAGAGTTCTTC.